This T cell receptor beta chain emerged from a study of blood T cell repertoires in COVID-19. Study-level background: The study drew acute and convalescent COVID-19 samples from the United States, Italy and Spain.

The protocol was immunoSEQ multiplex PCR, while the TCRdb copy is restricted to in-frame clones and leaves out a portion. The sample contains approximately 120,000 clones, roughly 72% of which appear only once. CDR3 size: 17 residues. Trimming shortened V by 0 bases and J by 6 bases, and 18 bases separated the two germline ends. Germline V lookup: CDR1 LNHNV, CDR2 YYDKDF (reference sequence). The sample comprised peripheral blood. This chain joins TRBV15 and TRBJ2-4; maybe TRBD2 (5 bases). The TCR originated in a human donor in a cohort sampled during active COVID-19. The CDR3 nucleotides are TGTGCCACCAGCAGAGATAAGACCAACATGGCGGGAAACATTCAGTACTTC. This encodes CATSRDKTNMAGNIQYF.